This TCR beta chain was captured by sequencing in a study of regulatory T cells in long-lasting Graves disease. The overall study: Graves' cases, newly diagnosed, had used antithyroid drugs under 3 months. Study-wide points: TRBV28, TRBJ1-2 and TRBJ2-5 were favored in persistent disease.

This clonotype was observed a few times. Its antigen is as yet unknown. The CDR3 end shows no conserved phenylalanine or tryptophan, and so a read error is likely. The DNA is omitted, as the CDR3 cannot be located on it reliably, and the CDR3 follows TCRdb's listing. CDR3-region Arm-PCR and iRepertoire HTBI primers produced the TCR beta libraries. MiXCR was run by TCRdb on the multiplex PCR reads, yielding one entry per CDR3 protein. The sample carries approximately 310,000 distinct CDR3 sequences, 18% recorded once. Noted time point: newly diagnosed GD, antithyroid drugs for less than 3 months. Making the TCR library involved RNA that had been extracted from PBMCs. Those enrolled as patients came out of an endocrinology department in Xi'an, China. Germline CDR1 reads SGHRS; CDR2 reads YFSETQ. The CDR3 is 13 residues long, counting both termini.

Sequencing was performed on peripheral blood mononuclear cells (PBMCs), taken at new diagnosis, from a patient treated with antithyroid drugs. This receptor was taken from a female donor with Graves disease. This chain connects TRBV5-1 to TRBJ2-1. The CDR3 here is CASSSQVGNEHFL.